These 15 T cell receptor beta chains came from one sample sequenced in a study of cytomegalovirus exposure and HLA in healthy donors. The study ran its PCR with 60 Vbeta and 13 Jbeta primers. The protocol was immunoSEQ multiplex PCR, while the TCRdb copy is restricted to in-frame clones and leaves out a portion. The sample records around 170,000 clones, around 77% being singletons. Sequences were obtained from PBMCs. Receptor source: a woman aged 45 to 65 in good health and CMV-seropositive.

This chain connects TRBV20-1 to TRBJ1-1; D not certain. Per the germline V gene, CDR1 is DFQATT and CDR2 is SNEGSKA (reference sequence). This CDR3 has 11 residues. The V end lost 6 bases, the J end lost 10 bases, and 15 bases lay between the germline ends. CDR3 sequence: CSASGPKGAFF. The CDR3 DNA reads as TGCAGTGCCTCTGGGCCAAAAGGAGCTTTCTTT.

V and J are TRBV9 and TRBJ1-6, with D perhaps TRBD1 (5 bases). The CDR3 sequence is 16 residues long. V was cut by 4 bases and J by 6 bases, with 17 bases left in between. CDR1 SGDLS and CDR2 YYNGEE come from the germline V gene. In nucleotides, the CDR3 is TGTGCCAGCAGCTTCCGACAGAACGCCCGTAATTCACCCCTCCACTTT. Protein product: CASSFRQNARNSPLHF.

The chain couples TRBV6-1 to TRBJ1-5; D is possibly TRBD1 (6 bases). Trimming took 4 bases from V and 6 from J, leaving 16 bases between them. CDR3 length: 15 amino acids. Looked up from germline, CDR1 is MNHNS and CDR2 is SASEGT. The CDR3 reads CASSVQQGAGQPQHF. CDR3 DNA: TGTGCCAGCAGTGTCCAACAGGGTGCGGGTCAGCCCCAGCATTTT.

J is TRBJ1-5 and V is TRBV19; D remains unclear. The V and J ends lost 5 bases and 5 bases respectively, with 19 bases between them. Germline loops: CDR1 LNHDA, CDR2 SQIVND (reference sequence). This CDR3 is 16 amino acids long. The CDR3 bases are TGTGCCAGTAGTGGACTGTTATCCCTTTCGTATCAGCCCCAGCATTTT. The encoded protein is CASSGLLSLSYQPQHF.

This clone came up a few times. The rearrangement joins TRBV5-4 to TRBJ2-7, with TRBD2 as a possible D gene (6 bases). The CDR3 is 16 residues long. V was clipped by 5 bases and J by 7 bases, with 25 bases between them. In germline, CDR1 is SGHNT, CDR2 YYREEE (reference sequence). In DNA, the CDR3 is TGTGCCAGCAGTTCTTACCGGAGGCGGGGCGGGGATGAGCAGTACTTC. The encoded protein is CASSSYRRRGGDEQYF.

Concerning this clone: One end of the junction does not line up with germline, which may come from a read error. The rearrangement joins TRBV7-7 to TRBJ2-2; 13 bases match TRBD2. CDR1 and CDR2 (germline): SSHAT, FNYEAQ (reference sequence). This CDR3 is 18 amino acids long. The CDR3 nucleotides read TGTGCTAGCAGCCCAAGACTAGCGGGGGGTATAAACACCGGGGAGCTGTTTTTT. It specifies CASSPRLAGGINTGELFF.

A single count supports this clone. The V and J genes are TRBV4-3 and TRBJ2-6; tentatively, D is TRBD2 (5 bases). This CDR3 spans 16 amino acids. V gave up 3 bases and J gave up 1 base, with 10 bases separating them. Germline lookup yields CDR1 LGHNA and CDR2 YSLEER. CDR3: CASSHGGRSGANVLTF. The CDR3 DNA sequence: TGCGCCAGCAGCCATGGAGGACGATCTGGGGCCAACGTCCTGACTTTC.

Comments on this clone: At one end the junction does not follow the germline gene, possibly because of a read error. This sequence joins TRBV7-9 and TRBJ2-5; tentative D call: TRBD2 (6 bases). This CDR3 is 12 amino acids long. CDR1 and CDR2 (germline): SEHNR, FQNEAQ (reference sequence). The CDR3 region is CASTTGEGSKNF. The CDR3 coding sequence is TGTGCCAGCACCACGGGGGAAGGTTCGAAGAACTTC.

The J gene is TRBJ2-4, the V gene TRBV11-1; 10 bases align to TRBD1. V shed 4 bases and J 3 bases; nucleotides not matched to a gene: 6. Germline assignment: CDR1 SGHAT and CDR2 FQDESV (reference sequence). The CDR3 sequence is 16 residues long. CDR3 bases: TGTGCCAGCAGCTCTTCCGGGACAGGGGTCAAAAACATTCAGTACTTC. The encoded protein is CASSSSGTGVKNIQYF.

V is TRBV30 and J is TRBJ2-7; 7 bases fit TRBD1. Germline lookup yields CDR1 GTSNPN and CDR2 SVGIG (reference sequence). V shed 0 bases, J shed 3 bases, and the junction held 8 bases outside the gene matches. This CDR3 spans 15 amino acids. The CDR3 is CAWSVQDRWDYEQYF. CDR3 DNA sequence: TGTGCCTGGAGTGTACAGGACAGGTGGGACTACGAGCAGTACTTC.

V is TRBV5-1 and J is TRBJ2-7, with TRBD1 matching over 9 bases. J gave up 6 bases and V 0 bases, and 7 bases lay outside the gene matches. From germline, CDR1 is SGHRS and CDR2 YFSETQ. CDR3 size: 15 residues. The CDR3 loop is CASSLDGTGIIEQYF. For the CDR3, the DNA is TGCGCCAGCAGCTTGGACGGGACAGGGATCATCGAGCAGTACTTC.

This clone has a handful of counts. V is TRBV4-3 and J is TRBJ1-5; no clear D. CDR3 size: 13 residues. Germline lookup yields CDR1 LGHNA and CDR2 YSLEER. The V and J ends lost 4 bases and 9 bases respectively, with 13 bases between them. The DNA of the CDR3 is TGCGCCAGCAGCCCGCGGACGGGGAGGCCCCAGCATTTT. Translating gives CASSPRTGRPQHF.

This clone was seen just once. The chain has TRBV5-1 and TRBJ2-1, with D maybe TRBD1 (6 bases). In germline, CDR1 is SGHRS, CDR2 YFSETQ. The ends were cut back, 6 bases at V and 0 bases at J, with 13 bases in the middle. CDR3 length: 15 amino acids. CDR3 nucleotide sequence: TGCGCCAGCAATCTCGGACAGAGCTCCTACAATGAGCAGTTCTTC. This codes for CASNLGQSSYNEQFF.

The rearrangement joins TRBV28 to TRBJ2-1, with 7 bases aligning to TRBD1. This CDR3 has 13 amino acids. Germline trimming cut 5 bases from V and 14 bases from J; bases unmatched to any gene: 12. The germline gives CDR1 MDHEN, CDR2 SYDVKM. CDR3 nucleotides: TGTGCCAGCAGTCCCTACCAGGGGACAGTGGAGTTCTTC. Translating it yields CASSPYQGTVEFF.

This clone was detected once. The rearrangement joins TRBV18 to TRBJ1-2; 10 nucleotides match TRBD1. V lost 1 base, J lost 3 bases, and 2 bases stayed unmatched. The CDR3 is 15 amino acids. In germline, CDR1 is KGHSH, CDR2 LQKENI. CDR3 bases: TGTGCCAGCTCACCACGACAGGGGGCGGACTATGGCTACACCTTC. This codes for CASSPRQGADYGYTF.